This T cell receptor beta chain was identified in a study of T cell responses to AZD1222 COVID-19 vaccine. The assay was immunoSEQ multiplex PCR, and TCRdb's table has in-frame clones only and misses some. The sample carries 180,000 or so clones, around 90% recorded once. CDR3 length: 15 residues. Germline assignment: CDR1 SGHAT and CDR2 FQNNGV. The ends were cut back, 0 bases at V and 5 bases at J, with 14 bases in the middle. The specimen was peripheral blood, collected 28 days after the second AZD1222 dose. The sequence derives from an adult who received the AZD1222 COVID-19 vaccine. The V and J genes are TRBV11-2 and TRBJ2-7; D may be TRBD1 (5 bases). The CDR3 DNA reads TGTGCCAGCAGCTTAGATAGGCAGGGAAGGAACGAGCAGTACTTC. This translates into CASSLDRQGRNEQYF.